This note documents a single T cell receptor beta chain sequence. The data were obtained in a study of PD-1 blockade in classical Hodgkin lymphoma. J gave up 8 bases and V 4 bases, and 8 bases lay outside the gene matches. Germline loops: CDR1 SGHRS, CDR2 YFSETQ. This CDR3 is 14 amino acids long. Method: immunoSEQ multiplex PCR; TCRdb's copy keeps in-frame clones and lacks some. The data hold 30,000 or so clones, with around 83% observed a single time. The sample's time point: cycle 4 day 1 (C4D1), after around six weeks of nivolumab. Every single patient, without exception, relapsed after autologous stem cell transplantation, and brentuximab vedotin exposure varied. Investigators isolated CD4+ T cells from thawed PBMCs through magnetic negative selection.

This chain connects TRBV5-1 to TRBJ1-4; 7 bases align to TRBD1. The sequence was obtained from a human donor with classical Hodgkin lymphoma. Here the sequenced sample was CD4+ T cells from blood, taken before the fourth cycle of nivolumab. The chain's CDR3 is CASSPDRVWEKLFF. The CDR3 coding sequence is TGCGCCAGCAGCCCTGACAGGGTTTGGGAAAAACTGTTTTTT. The full variable domain, its missing parts supplied by reference TRBV5-1 and TRBJ1-4, is KAGVTQTPRYLIKTRGQQVTLSCSPISGHRSVSWYQQTPGQGLQFLFEYFSETQRNKGNFPGRFSGRQFSNSRSEMNVSTLELGDSALYLCASSPDRVWEKLFFGSGTQLSVL.